The entry below describes one T cell receptor beta chain. The data were obtained in a study of blood T cell repertoires in COVID-19. For the study at large: Samples representing acute and convalescent COVID-19 were sourced from the United States, Italy and Spain. The analysed material was cDNA or gDNA that came from T cells, B-cell-depleted T cells, or PBMCs.

Source study methods: It was from reference gene primer amplification that nucleated cell counts were estimated. Produced via immunoSEQ multiplex PCR; TCRdb's table is partial and in-frame only. The D gene and trimming were derived from the DNA, and the V and J assignments and clone size from that table. Here the sample spans roughly 100,000 clones, around 84% being singletons. J gave up 5 bases and V 3 bases, and 6 bases lay outside the gene matches. Per the germline V gene, CDR1 is SGHKS and CDR2 is YYEKEE (reference sequence). This CDR3 region has 14 residues. The rearrangement uses TRBV5-5 and TRBJ1-2, with 8 positions matching TRBD1. The source of this sequence is a human donor in a cohort sampled during active COVID-19. The source material was peripheral blood. CDR3 region: CASSSSTGGYGYTF. The CDR3 DNA reads TGTGCCAGCAGCTCCTCCACAGGGGGATATGGCTACACCTTC.